The present TCR beta chain was sequenced within a study of shared clonotypes between healthy human individuals. General study findings and limits: Clonotypes which were not shared had lower generation probabilities than clonotypes that all four donors shared. Incomplete sequencing of sorted subsets was indicated by rarefaction despite large depth.

Trimming at V came to 2 bases and at J to 8 bases, leaving 25 bases not matched to a gene. Germline V lookup: CDR1 LNHDA, CDR2 SQIVND (reference sequence). The CDR3 covers 22 residues. Note on this clone: Its target is not known.

The method was immunoSEQ multiplex PCR; TCRdb's version includes in-frame clones alone and lacks a portion of them. Here the sample spans around 1.1 million clones, approximately 80% being singletons. The V and J genes are TRBV19 and TRBJ2-1, with TRBD2 identical over 12 bases. The clonotype was recovered from a man aged 18 to 35 in good health. Some clones in this sample may be carry-over from other donors' samples. The sequencing input was memory CD4+ T cells from PBMCs. The subset denotes: CD45RA-negative fraction. The CDR3 sequence is CASSIFSGRGRTSGTLRHEQFF. CDR3 bases: TGTGCCAGTAGTATATTCAGCGGCCGGGGAAGGACTAGCGGGACGTTACGACATGAGCAGTTCTTC.